The 9 T cell receptor beta chains below all came from one sample that was sequenced in a study of long-term antiretroviral therapy in people with HIV. The run of the v3.0 immunoSEQ assay was at survey level. The method was immunoSEQ multiplex PCR; TCRdb's version includes in-frame clones alone and lacks a portion of them. The repertoire includes 26,000 or so clones, around 86% of them detected once, and 3.6% sits in the top ten. This material consisted of unsorted PBMCs, taken 1.9 years after starting antiretroviral therapy. These receptors were collected from a woman aged 30 to 39 with HIV.

The chain employs TRBV6-1 and TRBJ1-5; D uncertain. Germline CDR1 is MNHNS and CDR2 is SASEGT. CDR3 size: 14 residues. Trimming removed 0 bases at V and 1 base at J, with 4 bases between. The CDR3 DNA reads as TGTGCCAGCAGTGAAGCTGCAAGCAATCAGCCCCAGCATTTT. Its protein is CASSEAASNQPQHF.

Here the CDR3 DNA reads TGTGCCAGCGGTACCGGGACATTTATGACCGAGCAGTACTTC. Translation: CASGTGTFMTEQYF. This chain links TRBV6-1 with TRBJ2-7, with D possibly being TRBD1 (6 bases). The CDR3 is made up of 14 amino acids. Germline lookup yields CDR1 MNHNS and CDR2 SASEGT. Trimming stripped 8 bases from V and 6 bases from J, with 20 bases between.

This clone was observed once. The V call is TRBV25-1, the J call TRBJ1-2; D possibly corresponds to TRBD1 (5 bases). The CDR3 is 16 residues long. V lost 3 bases and J lost 4, with 18 bases in between. The germline V gene encodes CDR1 MGHDK and CDR2 SYGVNS. The CDR3 protein is CASSDLKTANLYGYTF. In DNA form, the CDR3 reads TGTGCCAGCAGTGATTTGAAGACAGCCAACCTCTATGGCTACACCTTC.

V usage is TRBV7-3 and J usage is TRBJ1-1, with a tentative D call TRBD1 (6 bases). The V gene's germline CDR1 is SGHTA and CDR2 FQGTGA. This CDR3 has 15 residues. Trimming pared 0 bases from V and 4 bases from J, leaving 12 bases between. The CDR3 sequence: CASSLTFVGATEAFF. In DNA form, the CDR3 reads TGTGCCAGCAGCTTAACGTTCGTGGGGGCCACTGAAGCTTTCTTT.

The chain carries TRBV6-4 and TRBJ2-3, with 12 positions matching TRBD2. The CDR3 length is 16 residues. With V trimmed by 3 bases and J by 4 bases, 5 bases remained unmatched. Germline CDR1 MRHNA, CDR2 SNTAGT. The CDR3 protein is CASSESGTSGSDTQYF. The CDR3 DNA follows: TGTGCCAGCAGTGAGTCCGGGACTAGCGGGTCAGATACGCAGTATTTT.

The chain recombines TRBV11-3 with TRBJ1-3; perhaps TRBD1 as D (5 bases). Trimming left V 0 bases short and J 1 base short, with 10 bases between. The CDR3 runs to 16 residues. Germline CDR1 and CDR2: SGHNT and YENEEA. For the CDR3, the DNA is TGTGCCAGCAGCTTAGATGGAGCAGGGTCTGGAAACACCATATATTTT. Encoded protein: CASSLDGAGSGNTIYF.

This clone was seen a few times. The chain is built from TRBV2 and TRBJ1-2; 11 bases map to TRBD1. This CDR3 spans 16 amino acids. Germline CDR1 SNHLY, CDR2 FYNNEI. Germline trimming cut 5 bases from V and 5 bases from J; bases unmatched to any gene: 10. DNA for the CDR3: TGTGCCAGCAGTATACCAGGACAGGGGGCTAGGTATGGCTACACCTTC. Protein sequence: CASSIPGQGARYGYTF.

This clone was seen just once. This chain connects TRBV5-6 to TRBJ1-1; D perhaps matches TRBD1 (5 bases). CDR3 size: 14 residues. Germline lookup yields CDR1 SGHDT and CDR2 YYEEEE. The germline V and J ends were trimmed by 1 base and 4 bases, with 11 bases remaining between them. This CDR3 reads CASSLIAGTTEAFF. For the CDR3, the DNA is TGTGCCAGCAGCTTGATCGCGGGGACCACTGAAGCTTTCTTT.

The chain links TRBV4-1 to TRBJ1-3; a weak D match, TRBD1 (5 bases). Germline values: CDR1 MGHRA, CDR2 YSYEKL. The CDR3 is made up of 16 amino acids. With 0 bases removed from V and 5 bases from J, the gap between germline ends came to 14 bases. As DNA, the CDR3 is TGCGCCAGCAGCCAAGATCCGGCAGGGTACCGAAACACCATATATTTT. Translation gives CASSQDPAGYRNTIYF.